Listed below are T cell receptor beta chains from one sample, sequenced in a study of T-cell memory formation after mild COVID-19. MiXCR, run by TCRdb on the 5' RACE reads, gives a single entry per CDR3 protein. The table includes around 150,000 distinct CDR3 sequences, around a third detected once. The sequencing input was PBMCs or a T cell subset sorted from them (not recorded which). These receptors were obtained from an adult woman who had mild COVID-19 (a few samples of this study predate the infection). Cell type and time point are not known. Each CDR3 is given with its conserved first and last residue. The order of the fields is clone size, V gene, J gene, D gene, CDR3 DNA, CDR3 protein. The D gene is left open where the match is weak. The listing skips clone size in some rows; elsewhere it reads once, few, many or a size class.

size: NA
V: TRBV2
J: TRBJ2-5
D: NA
DNA: TGTGCCAGCAGTGATCAGGGATACCCACAAGAGACCCAGTACTTC
CDR3: CASSDQGYPQETQYF

size: NA
V: TRBV5-1
J: TRBJ1-3
D: NA
DNA: TGCGCCAGCAGATCGGCGGCCTACTCTGGAAACACCATATATTTT
CDR3: CASRSAAYSGNTIYF

size: few
V: TRBV12-3/TRBV12-4
J: TRBJ1-1
D: TRBD1
DNA: TGTGCCAGCAGGGCCGGGACAGGTACAAGGAACACTGAAGCTTTCTTT
CDR3: CASRAGTGTRNTEAFF

size: NA
V: TRBV7-9
J: TRBJ2-2
D: NA
DNA: TGTGCCAGCAGCTCTCAACTGGCCTACCCGAGAAGGAACACCGGGGAGCTGTTTTTT
CDR3: CASSSQLAYPRRNTGELFF

size: few
V: TRBV12-3/TRBV12-4
J: TRBJ2-5
D: NA
DNA: TGTGCCAGCAGCTCCCCGGGGGTTACCCAAGAGACCCAGTACTTC
CDR3: CASSSPGVTQETQYF

size: NA
V: TRBV24-1
J: TRBJ2-6
D: TRBD1
DNA: TGTGCCACCAGTGGCCCTGGACAGGGCGACTCCGGGGCCAACGTCCTGACTTTC
CDR3: CATSGPGQGDSGANVLTF

size: few
V: TRBV29-1
J: TRBJ1-5
D: NA
DNA: TGCAGCGTATCGGACCATAGCAATCAGCCCCAGCATTTT
CDR3: CSVSDHSNQPQHF

size: few
V: TRBV7-2
J: TRBJ2-1
D: NA
DNA: TGTGCCAGCAGCTTAGGAGTCAGTCGGATGGGGCAGTTCTTC
CDR3: CASSLGVSRMGQFF

size: once
V: TRBV7-3
J: TRBJ2-7
D: NA
DNA: TGTGCCAGCAGCCCCGGGTGGATCGAGCAGTACTTC
CDR3: CASSPGWIEQYF

size: many
V: TRBV27
J: TRBJ1-2
D: NA
DNA: TGTGCCAGCAGACCCAGGGTCGTGGATAGCTATGGCTACACCTTC
CDR3: CASRPRVVDSYGYTF

size: NA
V: TRBV7-2
J: TRBJ2-3
D: NA
DNA: TGTGCCAGCAGCTTAGGTGCGGGTCACACAGATACGCAGTATTTT
CDR3: CASSLGAGHTDTQYF

size: few
V: TRBV5-1
J: TRBJ1-2
D: TRBD1
DNA: TGCGCCAGCAGCTTGAAACCCTCCGGGACAGGGGGCTATGGCTACACCTTC
CDR3: CASSLKPSGTGGYGYTF

size: few
V: TRBV5-1
J: TRBJ1-1
D: NA
DNA: TGCGCCAGCAGCTTGGCCGGGGAGACTGAAGCTTTCTTT
CDR3: CASSLAGETEAFF

size: NA
V: TRBV20-1
J: TRBJ2-1
D: NA
DNA: TGCAGTGTGGAACCCTACAATGAGCAGTTCTTC
CDR3: CSVEPYNEQFF

size: NA
V: TRBV30
J: TRBJ2-3
D: NA
DNA: TGTGCCTGGAGTGTCAGGAGGTCGTCAGGGAATACGCAGTATTTT
CDR3: CAWSVRRSSGNTQYF

size: NA
V: TRBV12-3/TRBV12-4
J: TRBJ2-3
D: NA
DNA: TGTGCCAGCAGGTCGGGGGCTATGGGCACAGATACGCAGTATTTT
CDR3: CASRSGAMGTDTQYF

size: NA
V: TRBV12-3/TRBV12-4
J: TRBJ1-2
D: NA
DNA: TGTGCCAGCAGTTCTCCAGACCGGAAGGAGGACTATGGCTACACCTTC
CDR3: CASSSPDRKEDYGYTF

size: once
V: TRBV9
J: TRBJ2-5
D: TRBD2
DNA: TGTGCCAGCAGCGTAGGACTAGCGGGAGAGACCCAGTACTTC
CDR3: CASSVGLAGETQYF

size: NA
V: TRBV30
J: TRBJ1-2
D: NA
DNA: TGTGCCAGCCTCGAGGATTGGGGGTCTCAAGGCTACACCTTC
CDR3: CASLEDWGSQGYTF

size: few
V: TRBV6-5
J: TRBJ2-4
D: NA
DNA: TGTGCCAGCAGTTACTCGAAGCAGGGGTATGACAAAAACATTCAGTACTTC
CDR3: CASSYSKQGYDKNIQYF